Below, 24 T cell receptor beta chains from the same sample are listed, as sequenced in a study of PD-1 blockade in classical Hodgkin lymphoma. Indicated time point: cycle 4 day 1 (C4D1), after five to seven weeks of nivolumab. After autologous stem cell transplantation all patients relapsed, and prior brentuximab vedotin exposure differed between cohorts. Assay: immunoSEQ multiplex PCR; the TCRdb copy retains only in-frame clones and omits some. The repertoire consists of roughly 8,000 clones, with around 88% occurring once and the leading ten covering around 34%. Sequencing was performed on peripheral blood mononuclear cells (PBMCs), taken before the fourth cycle of nivolumab. All receptors derive from a human donor with classical Hodgkin lymphoma.

The chain recombines TRBV27 with TRBJ1-4; no firm D call. In germline, CDR1 is MNHEY, CDR2 SMNVEV (reference sequence). The CDR3 contains 15 residues. Trimming pared 3 bases from V and 8 bases from J, leaving 16 bases between. DNA for the CDR3: TGTGCCAGCAGTTTTAGGCGGGCGGGAGTAGAAAAACTGTTTTTT. Residues: CASSFRRAGVEKLFF.

V gene TRBV11-2 combines with J gene TRBJ1-1; no definite D call. V shed 5 bases and J shed 5 bases, with 18 bases lying between them. This CDR3 has 15 residues. Germline assignment: CDR1 SGHAT and CDR2 FQNNGV. CDR3 in DNA: TGTGCCAGCAGCCGTACCTTCGGGGAAGGGACTGAAGCTTTCTTT. It encodes CASSRTFGEGTEAFF.

The sample holds a few counts of this clone. The chain uses TRBV10-3 and TRBJ1-3, with a possible D match to TRBD1 (5 bases). Trimming shortened V by 6 bases and J by 1 base, and 16 bases separated the two germline ends. The CDR3 is made up of 16 amino acids. Germline-derived CDR1 and CDR2 are ENHRY and SYGVKD. CDR3 bases: TGTGCCATCAGACCCTTAGACAGTTCTTCTGGAAACACCATATATTTT. Residues: CAIRPLDSSSGNTIYF.

The J gene is TRBJ2-3, the V gene TRBV7-9, with 8 bases identical to TRBD1. V gave up 5 bases and J gave up 0 bases; unmatched junction bases: 4. The CDR3 runs 15 residues. Germline CDR1 and CDR2: SEHNR and FQNEAQ (reference sequence). CDR3 in amino acids: CASSAGQGSTDTQYF. The CDR3 DNA follows: TGTGCCAGCAGCGCCGGACAGGGCAGCACAGATACGCAGTATTTT.

The chain is built from TRBV7-8 and TRBJ2-1, with 10 nucleotides matching TRBD2. Germline V gene data show CDR1 as SGHVS and CDR2 as FQNEAQ. Trimming cost V 4 bases and J 6 bases; bases outside gene matches: 6. The CDR3 covers 15 residues. In nucleotides, the CDR3 is TGTGCCAGCAGCTCTGGACTAGCGGTCGTCAATGAGCAGTTCTTC. Translation: CASSSGLAVVNEQFF.

This clone occurred a few times. The chain links TRBV6-4 to TRBJ2-3; D not certain. The CDR3 has 12 residues. V was clipped by 7 bases and J by 4 bases, with 9 bases between them. CDR1 is MRHNA, CDR2 SNTAGT, per germline. In DNA, the CDR3 is TGTGCCAGCATGACCGCACCAGATACGCAGTATTTT. This encodes CASMTAPDTQYF.

The chain combines TRBV4-1 with TRBJ2-7; 12 bases align to TRBD2. CDR1 is MGHRA, CDR2 YSYEKL, per germline. The CDR3 extends over 15 amino acids. Trimming took 1 base from V and 6 from J; bases not matched to a gene: 4. CDR3 DNA: TGCGCCAGCAGCCAAGTCCTAGCGGGAGGGCTCGAGCAGTACTTC. Translated: CASSQVLAGGLEQYF.

The gene calls are TRBV4-3 and TRBJ2-2; D ambiguous. CDR1 is LGHNA and CDR2 is YSLEER in the germline V gene. The CDR3 spans 14 residues. The V end lost 3 bases, the J end lost 3 bases, and 8 bases lay between the germline ends. In DNA form, the CDR3 reads TGCGCCAGCAGCCAGGGTTTGTACACCGGGGAGCTGTTTTTT. Amino acid sequence: CASSQGLYTGELFF.

This chain links TRBV12-5 with TRBJ2-3; possible D gene TRBD2, 7 bases. The V and J ends lost 5 bases and 3 bases respectively, with 15 bases between them. CDR1 is LGHNT and CDR2 is FRNRAP in the germline V gene. The CDR3 has 15 amino acids. DNA of the CDR3: TGTGCTAGTGGTAAGCCCCGGGGGGCAACAGATACGCAGTATTTT. This codes for CASGKPRGATDTQYF.

The chain joins TRBV7-2 to TRBJ2-3, with a possible D match to TRBD1 (7 bases). With 2 bases removed from V and 15 bases from J, the gap between germline ends came to 21 bases. Germline values: CDR1 SGHTA, CDR2 FQGNSA. This CDR3 is built from 14 residues. CDR3 DNA: TGTGCCAGCAGCTTATCCCCAGGGGGAGGTAGTGTTTATTTT. Its protein product is CASSLSPGGGSVYF.

The V gene is TRBV5-1, the J gene TRBJ2-1, with 13 bases matching TRBD2. This CDR3 is built from 15 residues. The V gene's germline CDR1 is SGHRS and CDR2 YFSETQ. The ends lost 5 bases at V and 9 bases at J; junction bases unmatched: 8. Written as DNA, the CDR3 is TGCGCCAGCAGACCGGGACTAGCGGGATGGACTGAGCAGTTCTTC. Protein product: CASRPGLAGWTEQFF. Supplemented by reference TRBV5-1 and TRBJ2-1, the full variable domain reads KAGVTQTPRYLIKTRGQQVTLSCSPISGHRSVSWYQQTPGQGLQFLFEYFSETQRNKGNFPGRFSGRQFSNSRSEMNVSTLELGDSALYLCASRPGLAGWTEQFFGPGTRLTVL.

The CDR3, as DNA: TGCGCCAGCAGCTCCTTAGCGGGATTCACAGATACGCAGTATTTT. This translates into CASSSLAGFTDTQYF. This sequence joins TRBV5-1 and TRBJ2-3, with 8 bases aligning to TRBD2. The CDR3 is 15 residues long. Germline-derived CDR1 and CDR2 are SGHRS and YFSETQ. The trim removed 3 bases at V and 2 bases at J, leaving 5 bases unmatched.

This clone was picked up one time. The chain joins TRBV27 to TRBJ1-2, with a tentative D call TRBD1 (5 bases). The germline V and J ends were trimmed by 2 bases and 4 bases, with 11 bases remaining between them. In germline, CDR1 is MNHEY, CDR2 SMNVEV (reference sequence). CDR3 length equals 14 residues. CDR3 in DNA: TGTGCCAGCAGTTTAATGGCCGGGGGCTATGGCTACACCTTC. Its translation is CASSLMAGGYGYTF.

CDR3 DNA: TGTGCCAGTAATCTGGAGTTCCGGGCGGGAGGAACTAATGAAAAACTGTTTTTT. Residues: CASNLEFRAGGTNEKLFF. The chain employs TRBV19 and TRBJ1-4; D not certain. This CDR3 contains 18 residues. In germline, CDR1 is LNHDA, CDR2 SQIVND (reference sequence). V lost 7 bases to trimming and J lost 1 base, with 22 bases between them.

CDR3: CASEKIGQGRNQPQHF. CDR3 bases: TGTGCCAGTGAAAAAATCGGACAGGGGCGAAATCAGCCCCAGCATTTT. The chain combines TRBV28 with TRBJ1-5, with TRBD1 matching over 9 bases. The V gene end was trimmed by 9 bases and the J gene end by 4 bases; junction bases not matched to a gene: 13. The CDR3 covers 16 residues. CDR1 and CDR2 from the germline V gene are MDHEN and SYDVKM. Drawing the rest from reference TRBV28 and TRBJ1-5, the complete variable domain is DVKVTQSSRYLVKRTGEKVFLECVQDMDHENMFWYRQDPGLGLRLIYFSYDVKMKEKGDIPEGYSVSREKKERFSLILESASTNQTSMYLCASEKIGQGRNQPQHFGDGTRLSIL.

The chain has TRBV5-1 and TRBJ2-3, with 10 positions matching TRBD2. Trimming removed 0 bases from V and 2 bases from J; junction bases left unmatched: 6. This CDR3 comprises 17 residues. Germline V gives CDR1 SGHRS, CDR2 YFSETQ. The CDR3 bases are TGCGCCAGCAGCTTGGAGCGGCTAGCGGGAGCCACAGATACGCAGTATTTT. The encoded protein is CASSLERLAGATDTQYF.

The chain carries TRBV19 and TRBJ2-5, with 9 nucleotides matching TRBD1. This CDR3 has 15 residues. Germline V lookup: CDR1 LNHDA, CDR2 SQIVND (reference sequence). Losses at the gene ends were 5 bases for V and 5 bases for J; bases not matched to a gene: 9. The CDR3 region is CASSGGTGRLETQYF. In DNA, the CDR3 is TGTGCCAGTAGTGGTGGGACAGGGCGTTTGGAGACCCAGTACTTC.

V and J are TRBV7-3 and TRBJ1-3; maybe TRBD1 (5 bases). Germline CDR1 SGHTA, CDR2 FQGTGA. Trimming took off 2 bases at V and 0 bases at J, with 11 bases between the two ends. This CDR3 has 16 residues. CDR3 loop: CASSLFGGNSGNTIYF. CDR3 nucleotide sequence: TGTGCCAGCAGCTTATTCGGGGGAAACTCTGGAAACACCATATATTTT. The full variable domain, with the rest looked up from reference TRBV7-3 and TRBJ1-3, is GAGVSQTPSNKVTEKGKYVELRCDPISGHTALYWYRQSLGQGPEFLIYFQGTGAADDSGLPNDRFFAVRPEGSVSTLKIQRTERGDSAVYLCASSLFGGNSGNTIYFGEGSWLTVV.

A single count supports this clone. The chain uses TRBV6-5 and TRBJ1-1; D unclear. CDR1 is MNHEY, CDR2 SVGAGI, per germline. This CDR3 contains 14 residues. V was cut by 6 bases and J by 1 base, with 12 bases left in between. The CDR3 DNA reads TGTGCCAGCAGCCCGGGGTTGGCGAACACTGAAGCTTTCTTT. The encoded protein is CASSPGLANTEAFF.

The count of this clone is one. V is TRBV2 and J is TRBJ2-7; possibly TRBD2 for D (6 bases). V shed 4 bases and J shed 8 bases, with 12 bases lying between them. This CDR3 comprises 12 residues. In germline, CDR1 is SNHLY, CDR2 FYNNEI. The CDR3 bases are TGTGCCAGCAGTGGCCAGGGAGGTCAGCAGTACTTC. Encoded protein: CASSGQGGQQYF.

V and J are TRBV7-2 and TRBJ2-5; 11 bases match TRBD2. CDR1 is SGHTA, CDR2 FQGNSA, per germline. Trimming at V came to 1 base and at J to 5 bases, leaving 9 bases not matched to a gene. CDR3 length equals 17 residues. This chain's CDR3 is CASSLGVSGRARETQYF. The CDR3 region has the DNA TGTGCCAGCAGCTTAGGAGTTAGCGGGAGGGCACGCGAGACCCAGTACTTC.

The V call is TRBV14, the J call TRBJ2-7, with 7 bases lining up with TRBD2. V trimming: 1 base; J trimming: 2 bases; junction bases outside the gene matches: 5. This CDR3 is built from 15 residues. Germline CDR1 is SGHDN and CDR2 is FVKESK. CDR3 nucleotide sequence: TGTGCCAGCAGCCAAGCTAGCGGTTTTACCTACGAGCAGTACTTC. It encodes CASSQASGFTYEQYF.

This chain connects TRBV7-8 to TRBJ1-2; 8 positions match TRBD1. The CDR3 runs 15 residues. Germline V gives CDR1 SGHVS, CDR2 FQNEAQ. With V trimmed by 1 base and J by 7 bases, 8 bases remained unmatched. CDR3 sequence: CASSLGGDRGSGYTF. For the CDR3, the DNA is TGTGCCAGCAGCTTAGGGGGTGACAGGGGAAGTGGCTACACCTTC.

V is TRBV7-2 and J is TRBJ1-5, with a weak D call TRBD1 (6 bases). The germline V and J ends were trimmed by 1 base and 2 bases, with 9 bases remaining between them. The CDR3 loop spans 15 amino acids. Germline V gene data show CDR1 as SGHTA and CDR2 as FQGNSA. The CDR3 loop is CASSLDAGGNQPQHF. The CDR3 nucleotides are TGTGCCAGCAGCTTAGACGCAGGGGGCAATCAGCCCCAGCATTTT.